This TCR beta chain was captured by sequencing in a study of cytomegalovirus exposure and HLA in healthy donors. General study points: Later on, an analysis found that several of the most significant clusters appeared to be linked to common viral pathogens, which included parvovirus B19. Reportedly, TCR beta sequences accurately predicted HLA-A and HLA-B alleles in most subjects. DRB1 showed the most TCR associations and HLA-C the fewest in a later analysis, as rates varied by HLA locus.

V dropped 7 bases and J dropped 3; count of bases not matched to a gene: 6. The CDR3 is 14 residues long. CDR1 is SGHDT, CDR2 YYEEEE, per germline. Details on this clone: Its specificity is not known.

A multiplex PCR was run with 60 Vbeta primers and 13 Jbeta primers. Some clones are missing from TCRdb's copy, which holds only in-frame ones; the method was immunoSEQ multiplex PCR. The table lists approximately 210,000 clones, around 82% of them singletons. The source of this sequence is a man aged 18 to 35 in good health and CMV-seronegative. Specimen: PBMCs. The V call is TRBV5-6, the J call TRBJ2-1, with TRBD2 matching over 8 bases. The CDR3 is CASSTGGDYNEQFF. The CDR3 coding sequence is TGTGCCAGCTCAACGGGGGGGGACTACAATGAGCAGTTCTTC.